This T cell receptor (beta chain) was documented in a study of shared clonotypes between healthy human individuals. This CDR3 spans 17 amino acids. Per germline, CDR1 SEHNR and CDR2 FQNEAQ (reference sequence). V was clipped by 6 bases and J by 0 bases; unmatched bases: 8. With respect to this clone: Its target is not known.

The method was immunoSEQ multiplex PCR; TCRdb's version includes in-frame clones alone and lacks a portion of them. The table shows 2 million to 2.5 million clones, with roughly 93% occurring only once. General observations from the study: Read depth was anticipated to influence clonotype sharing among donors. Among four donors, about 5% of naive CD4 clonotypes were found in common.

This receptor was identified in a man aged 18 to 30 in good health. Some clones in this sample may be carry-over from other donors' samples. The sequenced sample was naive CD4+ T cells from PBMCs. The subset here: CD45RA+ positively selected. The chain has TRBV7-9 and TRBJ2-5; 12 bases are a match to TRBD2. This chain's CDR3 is CASRPRLAGEYQETQYF. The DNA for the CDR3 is TGTGCCAGCAGGCCTCGACTAGCGGGAGAGTACCAAGAGACCCAGTACTTC.